This T cell receptor beta chain was captured in a study of blood T cell repertoires in COVID-19. Adults between about 18 and 89 years of age took part from about two dozen US areas. Clinical histories supplied by participants themselves formed the basis of cohort assignment. Exposed volunteers were people who met a COVID-19 case within 2 weeks before study entry. Germline V gene sequence: CDR1 LNHDA, CDR2 SQIVND (reference sequence). The CDR3 has 14 amino acids. The V end lost 1 base, the J end lost 0 bases, and 7 bases lay between the germline ends. The protocol was immunoSEQ multiplex PCR, while the TCRdb copy is restricted to in-frame clones and leaves out a portion. The sample holds 400,000 to 500,000 clones, nearly 90% seen once.

Sample: PBMCs or T cells enriched from blood (not recorded which). This chain connects TRBV19 to TRBJ2-7; D gene unclear. The sequence was collected from a woman under 30 who had been exposed to COVID-19. The CDR3: CASSIGGHSYEQYF. CDR3 DNA sequence: TGTGCCAGTAGTATAGGAGGCCACTCCTACGAGCAGTACTTC.